This T cell receptor (beta chain) was documented in a study of blood T cell repertoires in COVID-19. Study summary: COVID-19 samples collected from the United States, Italy and Spain covered acute and convalescent phases. Sources were T cells, B-cell-depleted T cells, or PBMCs; the material itself was cDNA or gDNA.

Germline lookup yields CDR1 SGHTA and CDR2 FQGTGA. This CDR3 has 15 residues. Between the trimmed V and J ends, which lost 0 bases and 1 base, there was a span of 6 bases. Per the original methods: Amplified reference gene primers provided the basis for estimating nucleated cell counts. Data came from immunoSEQ multiplex PCR; TCRdb stores just in-frame clones and leaves some out. V, J and clone size were drawn from that table, and D and trimming were deduced from the DNA. Of about 120,000 clones in the sample, around four fifths were seen once. The genes are TRBV7-3 and TRBJ2-2, with a tentative D call TRBD2 (6 bases). Sequencing used peripheral blood. The TCR sequence derives from a man between 60 and 75 years old with acute or convalescent COVID-19. CDR3 sequence reads: CASSLTGGNTGELFF. In DNA form, the CDR3 reads TGTGCCAGCAGCTTAACGGGGGGGAACACCGGGGAGCTGTTTTTT.